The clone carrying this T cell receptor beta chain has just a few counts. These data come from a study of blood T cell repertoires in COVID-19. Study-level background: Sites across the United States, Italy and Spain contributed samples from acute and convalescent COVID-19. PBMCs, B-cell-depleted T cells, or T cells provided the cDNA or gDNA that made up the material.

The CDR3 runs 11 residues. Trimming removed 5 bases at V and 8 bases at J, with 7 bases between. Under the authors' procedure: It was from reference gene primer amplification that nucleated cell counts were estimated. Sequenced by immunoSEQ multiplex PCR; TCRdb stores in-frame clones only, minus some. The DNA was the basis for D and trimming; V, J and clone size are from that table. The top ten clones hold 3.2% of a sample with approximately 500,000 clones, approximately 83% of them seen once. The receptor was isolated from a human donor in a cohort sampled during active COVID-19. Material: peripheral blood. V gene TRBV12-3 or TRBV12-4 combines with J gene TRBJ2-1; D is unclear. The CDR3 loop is CASSLRYEQFF. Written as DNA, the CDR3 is TGTGCCAGCAGTCTCCGGTATGAGCAGTTCTTC.